Given below is one T cell receptor (beta chain) in context. In the PCR, 60 Vbeta and 13 Jbeta primers were used. Clones were sequenced by immunoSEQ multiplex PCR, and TCRdb holds only the in-frame ones, with some missing. The table has about 140,000 clones, 70% to 85% seen once. CDR3 length: 14 residues. V lost 1 base and J lost 10, with 11 bases in between. The germline CDR1 and CDR2 sequences are SEHNR and FQNEAQ (reference sequence). This sample stems from a study of cytomegalovirus exposure and HLA in healthy donors. This sequence originates from a man aged 35 to 55 in good health and CMV-seropositive. Sequencing was done on a sample of PBMCs. The chain employs TRBV7-9 and TRBJ1-6; D is possibly TRBD1 (5 bases). The CDR3 DNA reads as TGTGCCAGCAGCTTAGAGAGGAGGGACTCACCCCTCCACTTT. Its protein is CASSLERRDSPLHF.